The 25 T cell receptor beta chains below all came from one sample that was sequenced in a study of blood T cell repertoires in COVID-19. The table came from immunoSEQ multiplex PCR; TCRdb's copy has only in-frame clones and leaves some out. Of about 130,000 clones in the sample, less than 90% are singletons; the top ten hold about a sixth. Input material: PBMCs or T cells enriched from blood (not recorded which). The receptors here all came from a man aged 25 to 40 who had recovered from COVID-19.

A few counts support this clone. The chain combines TRBV3-1 (or the pseudogene TRBV3-2) with TRBJ2-3, with 8 bases identical to TRBD1. This CDR3 is 14 amino acids long. Unmatched junction bases numbered 3, after V lost 3 bases and J lost 4 bases. From germline, CDR1 is LGHDT and CDR2 YNNKEL (reference sequence). The CDR3 DNA is TGTGCCAGCAGCCAGACGGGACAGGCAGATACGCAGTATTTT. Its translation: CASSQTGQADTQYF.

The J gene is TRBJ2-2, the V gene TRBV5-6, with 10 bases fitting TRBD1. Unmatched junction bases numbered 9, after V lost 3 bases and J lost 1 base. The CDR3 covers 18 residues. CDR1 SGHDT and CDR2 YYEEEE come from the germline V gene. The CDR3 nucleotides read TGTGCCAGCAGCTCGACAGGGGGCTTAACTGAGAACACCGGGGAGCTGTTTTTT. Translating gives CASSSTGGLTENTGELFF.

The genes are TRBV7-9 and TRBJ1-6; the match to TRBD1 covers 8 bases. The CDR3 is 15 residues long. With 2 bases clipped from V and 7 bases from J, the junction kept 4 bases outside the gene matches. CDR1 and CDR2 (germline): SEHNR, FQNEAQ (reference sequence). The CDR3 DNA is TGTGCCAGCAGCTTACGACAGGGGAGCAATTCACCCCTCCACTTT. Residues: CASSLRQGSNSPLHF.

The chain joins TRBV2 to TRBJ2-5, with TRBD1 as a possible D gene (5 bases). CDR1 and CDR2 (germline): SNHLY, FYNNEI. The CDR3 is made up of 12 amino acids. Trimming took 0 bases from V and 11 from J, leaving 10 bases between them. CDR3 nucleotide sequence: TGTGCCAGCAGTGAAGCGCTACAGGCACAGTACTTC. Its protein is CASSEALQAQYF.

The chain carries TRBV21-1 and TRBJ2-7; the table's D call TRBD1 went unverified against the DNA. TRBV21-1 is deemed a pseudogene. The CDR3 covers 15 residues. In DNA form, the CDR3 reads TGTGCCAGCAGCACCGACAGGGATTCTTCGCACGAGCAGTACGTC. Translating gives CASSTDRDSSHEQYV.

J is TRBJ2-7 and V is TRBV21-1; TRBD1 is the table's D call and was not checked against the DNA. TRBV21-1 is deemed a pseudogene. The CDR3 runs 12 residues. In DNA form, the CDR3 reads TGTGCCAGCAGCCCCCACTCCTACGAGCAGTACTTC. Amino acids: CASSPHSYEQYF.

J is TRBJ2-7 and V is TRBV29-1; 8 bases map to TRBD1. In germline, CDR1 is SQVTM, CDR2 ANQGSEA. Trimming removed 6 bases from V and 2 bases from J; junction bases left unmatched: 9. This CDR3 has 14 amino acids. As DNA, the CDR3 is TGCAGCGTGCGACAGGGGAGCCCGACCTACGAGCAGTACTTC. Protein: CSVRQGSPTYEQYF.

The rearrangement uses TRBV4-1 and TRBJ1-1; 8 nucleotides match TRBD1. V gave up 3 bases and J gave up 4 bases; unmatched junction bases: 7. Germline values: CDR1 MGHRA, CDR2 YSYEKL. CDR3 length: 15 residues. CDR3 region: CASSHPGQGATEAFF. The DNA for the CDR3 is TGCGCCAGCAGCCATCCCGGACAGGGTGCCACTGAAGCTTTCTTT.

The chain combines TRBV6-2 or TRBV6-3 with TRBJ1-5; tentatively, D is TRBD1 (6 bases). The CDR3 totals 16 residues. With 6 bases removed from V and 7 bases from J, the gap between germline ends came to 22 bases. The germline V gene has CDR1 MNHEY and CDR2 SVGEGT. The CDR3 protein is CASSPLGAGEWQPQHF. CDR3 in DNA: TGTGCCAGCAGCCCTTTGGGAGCAGGGGAGTGGCAGCCCCAGCATTTT.

V gene TRBV7-9 combines with J gene TRBJ2-5, with 11 bases aligning to TRBD1. Germline CDR1 reads SEHNR; CDR2 reads FQNEAQ (reference sequence). V dropped 0 bases and J dropped 4; count of bases not matched to a gene: 4. This CDR3 spans 16 amino acids. In DNA, the CDR3 is TGTGCCAGCAGCTTAGCGGACAGGGGGCAGCGAGAGACCCAGTACTTC. As protein: CASSLADRGQRETQYF.

This clone was seen a handful of times. V is TRBV7-9 and J is TRBJ2-1; 7 bases fit TRBD2. With V trimmed by 6 bases and J by 8 bases, 7 bases remained unmatched. The CDR3 is 13 amino acids. The germline CDR1 and CDR2 sequences are SEHNR and FQNEAQ (reference sequence). CDR3 DNA sequence: TGTGCCAGCAGTCGAAGCGGGACTGATGAGCAGTTCTTC. Its protein product is CASSRSGTDEQFF.

The V gene is TRBV6-5, the J gene TRBJ2-5; D possibly corresponds to TRBD2 (6 bases). V shed 0 bases and J shed 5 bases, with 13 bases lying between them. CDR1 and CDR2 from the germline V gene are MNHEY and SVGAGI. This CDR3 contains 15 residues. DNA of the CDR3: TGTGCCAGCAGTTACTCGTTTGGAGGGGAGGAGACCCAGTACTTC. Its translation: CASSYSFGGEETQYF.

The gene calls are TRBV21-1 and TRBJ1-3; the table's D call, TRBD1, was not checked against the DNA. TRBV21-1 is recorded as a pseudogene. This CDR3 contains 17 residues. CDR3: CASTPRQYTYPGNTIYF. CDR3 nucleotide sequence: TGTGCCAGCACTCCCAGACAGTATACATATCCTGGAAACACCATATATTTT.

The chain employs TRBV6-2 or TRBV6-3 and TRBJ2-3, with 9 bases matching TRBD2. In germline, CDR1 is MNHEY, CDR2 SVGEGT. The V gene end was trimmed by 2 bases and the J gene end by 5 bases; junction bases not matched to a gene: 11. CDR3 size: 17 residues. CDR3 amino acids: CASSYVGGGASLDTQYF. The CDR3 DNA follows: TGTGCCAGCAGTTACGTCGGCGGGGGGGCCTCCCTAGATACGCAGTATTTT.

The gene calls are TRBV6-5 and TRBJ1-2; 9 bases line up with TRBD1. With 8 bases clipped from V and 6 bases from J, the junction kept 13 bases outside the gene matches. From germline, CDR1 is MNHEY and CDR2 SVGAGI. There are 15 residues in the CDR3. CDR3 residues: CASASTGGSLNGYTF. The CDR3 DNA reads TGTGCCAGCGCTTCCACAGGGGGCAGTTTGAATGGCTACACCTTC.

V is TRBV9 and J is TRBJ2-1; possible D gene TRBD1, 5 bases. This CDR3 spans 15 amino acids. Germline lookup yields CDR1 SGDLS and CDR2 YYNGEE. V was pared by 3 bases and J by 1 base, with 11 bases between. CDR3 coding DNA: TGTGCCAGCAGCGGGGCCAGGGTGTCCTACAATGAGCAGTTCTTC. It codes for CASSGARVSYNEQFF.

This rearrangement joins TRBV10-3 to TRBJ2-7; TRBD1 is a possible D gene (6 bases). Germline V gene lookup returns CDR1 ENHRY and CDR2 SYGVKD. The V end lost 5 bases, the J end lost 3 bases, and 14 bases lay between the germline ends. CDR3 length: 14 residues. The CDR3 protein is CAISTLGHFYEQYF. The CDR3 nucleotides read TGTGCCATCAGTACTTTGGGACATTTCTACGAGCAGTACTTC.

The genes are TRBV9 and TRBJ1-2; 7 bases are a match to TRBD1. The J segment lost 8 bases and the V segment lost 5 bases, leaving 6 bases of the junction unmatched. Germline loops: CDR1 SGDLS, CDR2 YYNGEE. This CDR3 is 12 amino acids long. The CDR3 DNA is TGTGCCAGCAGGGAGGGGGCCCGGGGCTACACCTTC. As protein: CASREGARGYTF. Full variable domain (missing parts from reference TRBV9 and TRBJ1-2): DSGVTQTPKHLITATGQRVTLRCSPRSGDLSVYWYQQSLDQGLQFLIQYYNGEERAKGNILERFSAQQFPDLHSELNLSSLELGDSALYFCASREGARGYTFGSGTRLTVV.

This clone was picked up a small number of times. V and J are TRBV2 and TRBJ2-7; maybe TRBD1 (5 bases). The CDR3 has 14 residues. Germline V gene sequence: CDR1 SNHLY, CDR2 FYNNEI. V lost 6 bases and J 5 bases, leaving 17 bases between the germline ends. DNA for the CDR3: TGTGCCAGCAGAACAAGGGGCTTGGGGAACGAGCAGTACTTC. Encoded protein: CASRTRGLGNEQYF.

The chain couples TRBV3-1 (or the pseudogene TRBV3-2) to TRBJ1-5, with D unclear. The CDR3 has 16 residues. V was clipped by 0 bases and J by 1 base, with 10 bases between them. CDR1 LGHDT and CDR2 YNNKEL come from the germline V gene (reference sequence). The DNA for the CDR3 is TGTGCCAGCAGCCAAGACTTTATCCCGAGCAATCAGCCCCAGCATTTT. As protein: CASSQDFIPSNQPQHF.

The rearrangement uses TRBV5-4 and TRBJ1-2; 10 nucleotides align to TRBD1. Looked up from germline, CDR1 is SGHNT and CDR2 is YYREEE (reference sequence). V was pared by 5 bases and J by 8 bases, with 9 bases of the junction left unmatched. The CDR3 totals 14 residues. CDR3 sequence (DNA): TGTGCCAGCAGGGCGGACAGGGGGAAAGAAGGCTACACCTTC. This translates into CASRADRGKEGYTF. The whole variable domain, remainder taken from reference TRBV5-4 and TRBJ1-2, is ETGVTQSPTHLIKTRGQQVTLRCSSQSGHNTVSWYQQALGQGPQFIFQYYREEENGRGNFPPRFSGLQFPNYSSELNVNALELDDSALYLCASRADRGKEGYTFGSGTRLTVV.

The V and J genes are TRBV9 and TRBJ1-3, with unresolved D. Per the germline V gene, CDR1 is SGDLS and CDR2 is YYNGEE. The germline V and J ends were trimmed by 5 bases and 0 bases, with 9 bases remaining between them. This CDR3 region has 14 residues. Written as DNA, the CDR3 is TGTGCCAGCAGTTCAGGTCCCTCTGGAAACACCATATATTTT. This translates into CASSSGPSGNTIYF.

This chain connects TRBV2 to TRBJ1-4; TRBD1 aligns across 7 bases. The CDR3 is made up of 15 amino acids. V was clipped by 4 bases and J by 5 bases; unmatched bases: 7. The germline V gene has CDR1 SNHLY and CDR2 FYNNEI. The DNA of the CDR3 is TGTGCCAGCAGTGTCAGACAGGGCGTCAATGAAAAACTGTTTTTT. It is translated as CASSVRQGVNEKLFF. The whole variable domain, filled in from reference TRBV2 and TRBJ1-4, reads EPEVTQTPSHQVTQMGQEVILRCVPISNHLYFYWYRQILGQKVEFLVSFYNNEISEKSEIFDDQFSVERPDGSNFTLKIRSTKLEDSAMYFCASSVRQGVNEKLFFGSGTQLSVL.

This clone appeared once. V usage is TRBV10-3 and J usage is TRBJ2-1; 12 bases are shared with TRBD2. The CDR3 covers 13 residues. CDR1 is ENHRY and CDR2 is SYGVKD in the germline V gene. The trim removed 7 bases at V and 7 bases at J, leaving 2 bases unmatched. CDR3: CAINTSGRNEQFF. The CDR3 coding sequence is TGTGCCATCAACACTAGCGGGAGGAATGAGCAGTTCTTC.

This chain joins TRBV19 and TRBJ1-1, with 7 bases fitting TRBD1. The CDR3 consists of 14 residues. The germline V gene has CDR1 LNHDA and CDR2 SQIVND (reference sequence). V lost 11 bases to trimming and J lost 1 base; unmatched junction nucleotides: 10. CDR3 amino acids: CARDRGQGNTEAFF. CDR3 in DNA: TGTGCCCGAGATAGGGGGCAAGGGAACACTGAAGCTTTCTTT.